One sample yielded the 2 T cell receptor beta chains listed below, sequenced in a study of T cell responses to AZD1222 COVID-19 vaccine. Profiled with immunoSEQ multiplex PCR; TCRdb holds only in-frame clones, not every one. The sample lists fewer than 55,000 clones, 65% to 85% occurring once. Sequenced material: peripheral blood, taken on day 0 of MenACWY control vaccination. The receptor set was obtained from an adult in good health.

This clone occurred a few times. The chain uses TRBV10-3 and TRBJ2-1; a weak D match, TRBD2 (6 bases). CDR3 length: 12 amino acids. Between the trimmed V and J ends, which lost 2 bases and 10 bases, there was a span of 9 bases. Germline CDR1 ENHRY, CDR2 SYGVKD. DNA for the CDR3: TGTGCCATCAGTGAGCTCGGGGGAGAGCAGTTCTTC. This gives the protein CAISELGGEQFF.

V usage is TRBV28 and J usage is TRBJ2-1, with D unresolved. V was pared by 6 bases and J by 10 bases, with 19 bases between. CDR3 length equals 14 residues. Germline CDR1 and CDR2: MDHEN and SYDVKM. In DNA, the CDR3 is TGTGCCAGCAGGGCGGCGGTTGGGCGTGGGGAGCAGTTCTTC. Protein product: CASRAAVGRGEQFF.